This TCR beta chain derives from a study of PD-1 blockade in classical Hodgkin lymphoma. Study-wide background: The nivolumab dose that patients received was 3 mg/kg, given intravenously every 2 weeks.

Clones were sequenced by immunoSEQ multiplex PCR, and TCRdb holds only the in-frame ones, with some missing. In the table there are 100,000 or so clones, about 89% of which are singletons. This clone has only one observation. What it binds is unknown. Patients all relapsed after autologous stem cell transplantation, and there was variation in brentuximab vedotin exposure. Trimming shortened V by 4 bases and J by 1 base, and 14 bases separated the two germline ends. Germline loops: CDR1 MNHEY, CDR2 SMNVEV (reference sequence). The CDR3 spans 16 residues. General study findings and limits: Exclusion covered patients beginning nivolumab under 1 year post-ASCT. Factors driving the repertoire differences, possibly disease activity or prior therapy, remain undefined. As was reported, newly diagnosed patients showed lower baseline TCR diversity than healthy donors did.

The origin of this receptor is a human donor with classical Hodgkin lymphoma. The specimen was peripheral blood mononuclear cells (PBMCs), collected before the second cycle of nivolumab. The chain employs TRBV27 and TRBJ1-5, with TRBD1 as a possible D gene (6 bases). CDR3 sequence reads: CASSSATGSSNQPQHF. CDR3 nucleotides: TGTGCCAGCAGTTCAGCGACAGGATCGAGCAATCAGCCCCAGCATTTT.